These 24 T cell receptor beta chains were all obtained from the same sample, sequenced in a study of T cells in Graves' hyperthyroidism and ophthalmopathy. Using RNA transcripts as the source, TCR beta CDR3 regions were amplified. Primed by the HTBI set, a first-round RT-PCR was run on the TCR CDR3. From the multiplex PCR reads, TCRdb called clonotypes with MiXCR, one entry per CDR3 protein. The data show about 600,000 distinct CDR3 sequences, with roughly 16% seen just once and less than 3.5% held by the top ten. Material for sequencing was blood. Source of these receptors: a woman between 40 and 55 years old with Graves' ophthalmopathy.

The V gene is TRBV6-4, the J gene TRBJ1-3; D ambiguous. The CDR3 runs to 20 residues. V was shortened by 0 bases and J by 4 bases, with 25 bases between the two germline ends. Germline V gene sequence: CDR1 MRHNA, CDR2 SNTAGT. In DNA form, the CDR3 reads TGTGCCAGCAGTGACTCGGCAAGGATCCGTCAATATTCTCCGGGAAACACCATATATTTT. It is translated as CASSDSARIRQYSPGNTIYF.

This clonotype has only a few counts. The rearrangement links TRBV6-1 to TRBJ1-1; TRBD1 agrees at 11 bases. The CDR3 has 15 amino acids. Germline lookup yields CDR1 MNHNS and CDR2 SASEGT. With 3 bases clipped from V and 10 bases from J, the junction kept 10 bases outside the gene matches. The CDR3 loop reads CASSEPGQGVSIAFF. CDR3 coding DNA: TGTGCCAGCAGTGAGCCGGGACAGGGGGTATCTATAGCTTTCTTT.

The table lists this clonotype with many counts. The J gene is TRBJ1-4, the V gene TRBV18; the D gene is possibly TRBD1 (5 bases). Trimming stripped 0 bases from V and 8 bases from J, with 7 bases between. CDR1 and CDR2 (germline): KGHSH, LQKENI. There are 13 residues in the CDR3. CDR3 residues: CASSPPDNEKLFF. CDR3 nucleotides: TGTGCCAGCTCACCACCGGACAACGAAAAACTGTTTTTT.

This clonotype has more than one count but fewer than ten. No conserved phenylalanine or tryptophan ends this CDR3, so it is likely a read error. The rearrangement links TRBV11-2 to TRBJ1-2, with 7 positions matching TRBD1. Looked up from germline, CDR1 is SGHAT and CDR2 is FQNNGV. The CDR3 extends over 15 amino acids. V gave up 3 bases and J gave up 3 bases; unmatched junction bases: 7. This CDR3 reads CASSFPDRRDYGYTL. The CDR3 DNA reads TGTGCCAGCAGCTTCCCGGACAGGCGAGACTATGGCTACACCCTC.

The rearrangement uses TRBV2 and TRBJ2-7, with D maybe TRBD1 (5 bases). Germline loops: CDR1 SNHLY, CDR2 FYNNEI. The V end lost 6 bases, the J end lost 4 bases, and 22 bases lay between the germline ends. The CDR3 loop spans 16 amino acids. The CDR3 here is CASSFTGPPGRYEQYF. The CDR3, as DNA: TGTGCCAGCAGCTTCACAGGCCCCCCAGGCAGATACGAGCAGTACTTC. The full variable domain, in which reference TRBV2 and TRBJ2-7 provide the parts outside the CDR3, is EPEVTQTPSHQVTQMGQEVILRCVPISNHLYFYWYRQILGQKVEFLVSFYNNEISEKSEIFDDQFSVERPDGSNFTLKIRSTKLEDSAMYFCASSFTGPPGRYEQYFGPGTRLTVT.

This clonotype was picked up a small number of times. This may be a read error: a much more frequent sequence differs by one nucleotide. The chain employs TRBV11-2 and TRBJ2-5, with a tentative D call TRBD2 (6 bases). The CDR3 has 15 residues. Germline CDR1 is SGHAT and CDR2 is FQNNGV. CDR3 DNA sequence: TGTGCCAGCAGCTTAGGGACCAGGTGGGGGGAGACCCAGCACTTC. Its translation is CASSLGTRWGETQHF.

This CDR3 is CASSSYRSTDTQYF. The CDR3 DNA follows: TGCGCCAGCAGCTCGTACAGGAGCACAGATACGCAGTATTTT. The genes are TRBV5-1 and TRBJ2-3; a weak D match, TRBD1 (5 bases). Trimming left V 3 bases short and J 0 bases short, with 8 bases between. This CDR3 contains 14 residues. CDR1 is SGHRS and CDR2 is YFSETQ in the germline V gene.

This clonotype occurred many times. CDR3 nucleotide sequence: TGCAGTGCTAACGACAGGAATACCTACAATGAGCAGTTCTTC. Residues: CSANDRNTYNEQFF. The gene calls are TRBV20-1 and TRBJ2-1; D is possibly TRBD1 (6 bases). Trimming removed 4 bases at V and 2 bases at J, with 12 bases between. CDR1 and CDR2 (germline): DFQATT, SNEGSKA (reference sequence). CDR3 size: 14 residues.

This clonotype has just a few counts. A read error may explain this, as a much larger clone is one base away. The V and J genes are TRBV12-3 or TRBV12-4 and TRBJ2-2, with D possibly TRBD2 on 7 matching bases. This CDR3 comprises 14 residues. The CDR3 spells CASGGAWNTGELLF. The DNA for the CDR3 is TGTGCCAGCGGGGGGGCGTGGAACACCGGGGAGCTGCTTTTT.

This clonotype was seen many times. CDR3 DNA sequence: TGCAGTGCTAGATTGTCAGGGACGAACACTGAAGCTTTCTTT. Residues: CSARLSGTNTEAFF. This rearrangement joins TRBV20-1 to TRBJ1-1, with a tentative D call TRBD1 (5 bases). CDR1 DFQATT and CDR2 SNEGSKA come from the germline V gene (reference sequence). The CDR3 covers 14 residues. Deletions cut 2 bases from V and 1 base from J, with 11 bases between.

This clonotype was observed many times. The chain recombines TRBV2 with TRBJ2-1; 7 nucleotides agree with TRBD2. Germline V gene data show CDR1 as SNHLY and CDR2 as FYNNEI. Trimming took 8 bases from V and 7 from J; bases not matched to a gene: 8. This CDR3 is 13 amino acids long. The chain's CDR3 is CASGFGDYNEQFF. DNA of the CDR3: TGTGCCAGCGGCTTCGGGGACTATAATGAGCAGTTCTTC.

There are many counts of this clonotype. V is TRBV24-1 and J is TRBJ1-2; weak D call: TRBD1 (5 bases). CDR1 is KGHDR and CDR2 is SFDVKD in the germline V gene. The CDR3 loop spans 13 amino acids. The V end lost 4 bases, the J end lost 6 bases, and 11 bases lay between the germline ends. The CDR3 bases are TGTGCCACCAGTGAAACAGACAGCCATGGCTACACCTTC. As protein: CATSETDSHGYTF.

The chain joins TRBV12-3 or TRBV12-4 to TRBJ2-2; the D is unclear. V lost 3 bases and J 11 bases, leaving 16 bases between the germline ends. This CDR3 is built from 14 residues. CDR3 in amino acids: CASSFLQSQPELFF. CDR3 nucleotides: TGTGCCAGCAGTTTTCTCCAGAGTCAGCCTGAGCTGTTTTTT.

The chain carries TRBV6-1 and TRBJ1-6, with TRBD1 identical over 9 bases. The CDR3 totals 19 residues. The V gene's germline CDR1 is MNHNS and CDR2 SASEGT. V dropped 8 bases and J dropped 1; count of bases not matched to a gene: 15. As DNA, the CDR3 is TGTGCCAGCGGCAGGGACAGGGCCTCTGATACTTCCTATAATTCACCCCTCCACTTT. It specifies CASGRDRASDTSYNSPLHF.

The CDR3 nucleotides read TGTGCCAGCAGTTTTCGGACAGGGGGCGTAAACACTGAAGCTTTCTTT. Its protein product is CASSFRTGGVNTEAFF. The genes are TRBV12-3 or TRBV12-4 and TRBJ1-1, with 11 nucleotides matching TRBD1. V shed 3 bases and J 2 bases; nucleotides not matched to a gene: 5. The CDR3 runs to 16 residues.

This clonotype was picked up many times. V gene TRBV11-2 combines with J gene TRBJ2-7; tentatively, D is TRBD1 (6 bases). CDR1 SGHAT and CDR2 FQNNGV come from the germline V gene. The ends were cut back, 5 bases at V and 2 bases at J, with 13 bases in the middle. This CDR3 has 14 amino acids. CDR3 amino acids: CASSPTTGTYEQYF. The DNA for the CDR3 is TGTGCCAGCAGCCCGACGACAGGAACCTACGAGCAGTACTTC.

The chain employs TRBV12-3 or TRBV12-4 and TRBJ1-2, with 8 bases fitting TRBD1. The CDR3 extends over 17 amino acids. Trimming cost V 3 bases and J 5 bases; bases outside gene matches: 14. The CDR3 reads CASSFGVLGQGPYGYTF. The CDR3 DNA follows: TGTGCCAGCAGTTTCGGGGTCCTAGGACAGGGACCTTATGGCTACACCTTC.

This clonotype was detected ten times or more. The rearrangement links TRBV6-2 or TRBV6-3 to TRBJ2-3, with TRBD1 as a possible D gene (5 bases). The CDR3 totals 13 residues. Germline V gene lookup returns CDR1 MNHEY and CDR2 SVGEGT. Trimming cost V 6 bases and J 1 base, with 8 bases left between them. For the CDR3, the DNA is TGTGCCAGCAGCGTACAGGGCACAGATACGCAGTATTTT. It codes for CASSVQGTDTQYF.

The table lists this clonotype with many counts. The rearrangement uses TRBV28 and TRBJ2-7; 9 nucleotides agree with TRBD1. The V gene's germline CDR1 is MDHEN and CDR2 SYDVKM. The CDR3 is 14 residues long. V lost 6 bases to trimming and J lost 3 bases; unmatched junction nucleotides: 6. The CDR3 DNA sequence: TGTGCCAGCAGGGCGGGACAGGGTCTCTACGAGCAGTACTTC. Its translation is CASRAGQGLYEQYF.

This chain links TRBV3-1 with TRBJ2-2; tentatively, D is TRBD1 (5 bases). The CDR3 is made up of 17 amino acids. The V end lost 1 base, the J end lost 2 bases, and 14 bases lay between the germline ends. The germline CDR1 and CDR2 sequences are LGHDT and YNNKEL (reference sequence). The CDR3 sequence is CASSQAGDSLNTGELFF. The CDR3 nucleotides are TGTGCCAGCAGCCAAGCAGGAGACAGCCTAAACACCGGGGAGCTGTTTTTT.

This sequence joins TRBV6-6 and TRBJ1-1; no reliable D call. Germline CDR1 reads MNHNY; CDR2 reads SVGAGI (reference sequence). This CDR3 has 15 amino acids. Between the trimmed V and J ends, which lost 0 bases and 5 bases, there was a span of 13 bases. CDR3 loop: CASSYSGPPRTEAFF. For the CDR3, the DNA is TGTGCCAGCAGTTACTCCGGGCCCCCAAGGACTGAAGCTTTCTTT.

This chain links TRBV2 with TRBJ1-5; no firm D call. Germline V gives CDR1 SNHLY, CDR2 FYNNEI. The germline V and J ends were trimmed by 3 bases and 1 base, with 7 bases remaining between them. This CDR3 spans 14 amino acids. The CDR3 loop reads CASSDSVSNQPQHF. In nucleotides, the CDR3 is TGTGCCAGCAGTGACAGCGTAAGCAATCAGCCCCAGCATTTT.

This clonotype has a handful of counts. This chain links TRBV20-1 with TRBJ2-7; D not resolved. CDR1 is DFQATT, CDR2 SNEGSKA, per germline (reference sequence). V lost 6 bases to trimming and J lost 5 bases, with 17 bases between them. The length of the CDR3 is 13 residues. The CDR3 bases are TGCAGTGCGAACCCTGACACATCCAACGAGCAGTACTTC. The encoded protein is CSANPDTSNEQYF.

This clonotype was recorded many times. V gene TRBV15 combines with J gene TRBJ2-1, with 13 bases aligning to TRBD2. CDR1 is LNHNV, CDR2 YYDKDF, per germline (reference sequence). The ends lost 8 bases at V and 0 bases at J; junction bases unmatched: 7. The length of the CDR3 is 17 residues. The CDR3 DNA reads as TGTGCCACCGGGAGACTAGCGGGGGGCACCTCCTACAATGAGCAGTTCTTC. This sequence encodes CATGRLAGGTSYNEQFF. The full variable domain, completed using reference TRBV15 and TRBJ2-1, is DAMVIQNPRYQVTQFGKPVTLSCSQTLNHNVMYWYQQKSSQAPKLLFHYYDKDFNNEADTPDNFQSRRPNTSFCFLDIRSPGLGDTAMYLCATGRLAGGTSYNEQFFGPGTRLTVL.